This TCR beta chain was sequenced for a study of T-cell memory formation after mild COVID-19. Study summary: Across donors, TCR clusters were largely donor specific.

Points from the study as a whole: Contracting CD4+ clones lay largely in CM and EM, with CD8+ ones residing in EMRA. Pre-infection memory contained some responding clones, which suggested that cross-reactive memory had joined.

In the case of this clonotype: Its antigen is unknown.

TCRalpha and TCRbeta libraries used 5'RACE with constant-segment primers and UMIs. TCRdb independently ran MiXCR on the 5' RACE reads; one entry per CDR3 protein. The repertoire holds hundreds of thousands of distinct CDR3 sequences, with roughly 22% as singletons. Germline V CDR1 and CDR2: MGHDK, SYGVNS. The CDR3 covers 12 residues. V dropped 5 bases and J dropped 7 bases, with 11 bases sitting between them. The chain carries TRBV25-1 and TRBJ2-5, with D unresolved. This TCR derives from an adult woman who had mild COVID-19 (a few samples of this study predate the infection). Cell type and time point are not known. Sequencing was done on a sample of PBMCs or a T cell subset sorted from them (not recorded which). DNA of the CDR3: TGTGCCAGCAGTCAGGACGTCTCGACCCAGTACTTC. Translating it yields CASSQDVSTQYF.